These 24 T cell receptor beta chains were sequenced from one sample in a study of T cell repertoires in cytomegalovirus infection. These receptors have no known antigen. TCRdb passed the reads through MiXCR, listing each CDR3 protein once. The sample has about 360,000 distinct CDR3 sequences, nearly 35% seen once. This specimen consisted of cultured PBMCs, obtained from culture after CMV antigen stimulation. The receptors stem from a human donor in good health (CMV status not recorded). Some clones in this sample may be carry-over from other donors' samples.

The V and J genes are TRBV20-1 and TRBJ2-7; no definite D call. V lost 0 bases and J lost 2, with 11 bases in between. The CDR3 has 14 residues. Germline loops: CDR1 DFQATT, CDR2 SNEGSKA (reference sequence). This CDR3 reads CSARDPSPPYEQYV. The DNA of the CDR3 is TGCAGTGCTAGAGATCCCAGTCCTCCCTACGAGCAGTACGTC.

The rearrangement links TRBV2 to TRBJ1-2; D gene ambiguous. CDR1 SNHLY and CDR2 FYNNEI come from the germline V gene. The CDR3 length is 13 residues. Trimming cost V 7 bases and J 0 bases, with 9 bases left between them. The CDR3 DNA follows: TGTGCCAGCAAGAAATCAGCTAACTATGGCTACACCTTC. Amino acids: CASKKSANYGYTF.

The rearrangement joins TRBV28 to TRBJ2-7; no clear D. V dropped 5 bases and J dropped 0 bases, with 11 bases sitting between them. CDR3 length: 14 amino acids. Germline-derived CDR1 and CDR2 are MDHEN and SYDVKM. CDR3 DNA: TGTGCCAGCAGTCCAAACCACAGCTCCTACGAGCAGTACTTC. It is translated as CASSPNHSSYEQYF.

This clonotype has a handful of counts. The V call is TRBV9, the J call TRBJ2-7, with a weak D call TRBD2 (7 bases). This CDR3 has 15 residues. CDR1 is SGDLS, CDR2 YYNGEE, per germline. V shed 4 bases and J shed 3 bases, with 17 bases lying between them. CDR3 nucleotides: TGTGCCAGCAGCTCAACCGGGGGGCAGGGCTACGAGCAGTACTTC. Translated, it gives CASSSTGGQGYEQYF.

V and J are TRBV5-1 and TRBJ2-7, with D possibly being TRBD2 (5 bases). CDR1 is SGHRS, CDR2 YFSETQ, per germline. Trimming stripped 5 bases from V and 0 bases from J, with 9 bases between. CDR3 length: 13 amino acids. The CDR3: CASRYRGSYEQYV. As DNA, the CDR3 is TGCGCCAGCAGATACCGGGGCTCCTACGAGCAGTACGTC.

V is TRBV19 and J is TRBJ2-1; TRBD2 matches 8 bases. CDR3 length: 17 residues. The V gene end was trimmed by 0 bases and the J gene end by 9 bases; junction bases not matched to a gene: 13. CDR1 and CDR2 (germline): LNHDA, SQIVND (reference sequence). CDR3 coding DNA: TGTGCCAGTAGTATAGATAGGTACGGGAGGGGAATTGGTGAGCAGTTCTTC. Translation gives CASSIDRYGRGIGEQFF.

This clonotype turned up a few times. V is TRBV10-3 and J is TRBJ1-2, with D perhaps matching TRBD1 (6 bases). V was shortened by 6 bases and J by 7 bases, with 15 bases between the two germline ends. CDR1 and CDR2 from the germline V gene are ENHRY and SYGVKD. There are 13 residues in the CDR3. The CDR3 coding sequence is TGTGCCATCAGGGGACTAATACAGGGTGGCTACACCTTC. Translating it yields CAIRGLIQGGYTF.

This clonotype has at least ten counts. The rearrangement joins TRBV7-2 to TRBJ2-1; 9 bases are shared with TRBD2. CDR3 length: 18 residues. Looked up from germline, CDR1 is SGHTA and CDR2 is FQGNSA. Unmatched junction bases numbered 16, after V lost 7 bases and J lost 3 bases. CDR3 DNA: TGTGCCAGCAAAGGATTGGCGGGAGGGCCTAGGGACTACAATGAGCAGTTCTTC. This codes for CASKGLAGGPRDYNEQFF.

With respect to this clonotype: The germline gene is not matched at one end of the junction; a read error may be the cause. The chain recombines TRBV2 with TRBJ2-3; 9 bases are a match to TRBD2. This CDR3 has 12 amino acids. Germline V lookup: CDR1 SNHLY, CDR2 FYNNEI. Written as DNA, the CDR3 is TGTGCCAGCAGTGAACGGCGGGAGGGCCAGGATTTT. Translation gives CASSERREGQDF.

The chain combines TRBV4-1 with TRBJ2-1; TRBD2 agrees at 8 bases. The V gene's germline CDR1 is MGHRA and CDR2 YSYEKL. After removal of 0 bases from V and 4 bases from J, the junction contained 2 bases not matched to a gene. The CDR3 is 15 amino acids. The CDR3 DNA follows: TGCGCCAGCAGCCAAGATATAGCGGGGTACAATGAGCAGTTCTTC. Translating it yields CASSQDIAGYNEQFF.

This clonotype showed up just a few times. The chain has TRBV19 and TRBJ2-1; 9 nucleotides line up with TRBD2. The CDR3 has 15 residues. Trimming took 4 bases from V and 8 from J; bases not matched to a gene: 9. Germline V gene sequence: CDR1 LNHDA, CDR2 SQIVND (reference sequence). Written as DNA, the CDR3 is TGTGCCAGTAGTAAGAGCGGGAGGAGTGACGATGAGCAGTTCTTC. Residues: CASSKSGRSDDEQFF.

Note on this clonotype: The junction and the germline gene differ at one end; a read error may be behind it. J is TRBJ2-1 and V is TRBV7-6; tentative D call: TRBD1 (6 bases). Germline V gene lookup returns CDR1 SGHVS and CDR2 FNYEAQ. CDR3 length equals 17 residues. The CDR3 DNA reads TGTGCCATCAGCTTAAGTTCCGGACAGACCCCCAACAATGAGCAGTTCTTC. This translates into CAISLSSGQTPNNEQFF.

The J gene is TRBJ2-3, the V gene TRBV7-4; TRBD2 agrees at 7 bases. Germline CDR1 and CDR2: SGHVT and SQSDAQ. The CDR3 covers 14 residues. V lost 3 bases to trimming and J lost 6 bases; unmatched junction nucleotides: 6. The CDR3 DNA sequence: TGTGCCAGCAGCTTTTGGATAGCGGGCGATACGCAGTATTTT. Translating it yields CASSFWIAGDTQYF.

The chain has TRBV27 and TRBJ2-3, with D uncertain. Deletions cut 3 bases from V and 0 bases from J, with 13 bases between. CDR1 is MNHEY, CDR2 SMNVEV, per germline (reference sequence). The CDR3 covers 16 residues. CDR3 DNA sequence: TGTGCCAGCAGTTTCTCGCTGTTACCTAGCACAGATACGCAGTATTTT. This encodes CASSFSLLPSTDTQYF.

The chain couples TRBV7-9 to TRBJ2-3, with a weak D call TRBD1 (7 bases). With 1 base removed from V and 8 bases from J, the gap between germline ends came to 13 bases. The CDR3 runs 14 residues. Germline V lookup: CDR1 SEHNR, CDR2 FQNEAQ (reference sequence). CDR3 nucleotide sequence: TGTGCCAGCAGCTTAGTACCAGGGGGAGGTACGCAGTATTTT. Encoded protein: CASSLVPGGGTQYF.

This clonotype occurred a few times. The chain links TRBV10-3 to TRBJ1-5; 8 nucleotides agree with TRBD1. V shed 7 bases and J 0 bases; nucleotides not matched to a gene: 2. CDR1 is ENHRY and CDR2 is SYGVKD in the germline V gene. This CDR3 has 14 amino acids. The CDR3 reads CAIKGQDSNQPQHF. In nucleotides, the CDR3 is TGTGCCATCAAGGGACAGGATAGCAATCAGCCCCAGCATTTT.

This clonotype has just a few counts. This sequence joins TRBV7-2 and TRBJ1-2; D call uncertain. Germline V gene data show CDR1 as SGHTA and CDR2 as FQGNSA. The V end was cut by 4 bases, the J end by 0 bases, with 9 bases between. This CDR3 is built from 14 residues. CDR3 nucleotides: TGTGCCAGCAGCTCCTCCGTAGCTAACTATGGCTACACCTTC. Its translation: CASSSSVANYGYTF. Together with reference TRBV7-2 and TRBJ1-2, the CDR3 gives the full variable domain: GAGVSQSPSNKVTEKGKDVELRCDPISGHTALYWYRQSLGQGLEFLIYFQGNSAPDKSGLPSDRFSAERTGGSVSTLTIQRTQQEDSAVYLCASSSSVANYGYTFGSGTRLTVV.

The rearrangement joins TRBV5-1 to TRBJ1-1; maybe TRBD1 (6 bases). This CDR3 has 14 residues. Germline V CDR1 and CDR2: SGHRS, YFSETQ. V was cut by 5 bases and J by 1 base, with 12 bases left in between. The CDR3 DNA follows: TGCGCCAGCAGAGCGGACAGCACGAACACTGAAGCTTTCTTT. Encoded protein: CASRADSTNTEAFF. The whole variable domain, filled in from reference TRBV5-1 and TRBJ1-1, reads KAGVTQTPRYLIKTRGQQVTLSCSPISGHRSVSWYQQTPGQGLQFLFEYFSETQRNKGNFPGRFSGRQFSNSRSEMNVSTLELGDSALYLCASRADSTNTEAFFGQGTRLTVV.

This sequence joins TRBV24-1 and TRBJ2-6; a weak D match, TRBD2 (7 bases). Trimming took 4 bases from V and 4 from J, leaving 10 bases between them. The length of the CDR3 is 15 residues. Germline V CDR1 and CDR2: KGHDR, SFDVKD. The CDR3 protein is CATSEGGAGANVLTF. The DNA of the CDR3 is TGTGCCACCAGTGAGGGGGGGGCGGGGGCCAACGTCCTGACTTTC.

The V gene is TRBV24-1, the J gene TRBJ2-1, with 8 bases aligning to TRBD2. This CDR3 is 14 amino acids long. V gave up 5 bases and J gave up 6 bases; unmatched junction bases: 5. Germline V gives CDR1 KGHDR, CDR2 SFDVKD. The CDR3 loop reads CATSVSGMSNEQFF. CDR3 in DNA: TGTGCCACCAGTGTTAGCGGGATGAGCAATGAGCAGTTCTTC.

The rearrangement joins TRBV19 to TRBJ1-2, with D perhaps matching TRBD1 (6 bases). This CDR3 has 14 residues. CDR1 LNHDA and CDR2 SQIVND come from the germline V gene (reference sequence). Between the trimmed V and J ends, which lost 5 bases and 6 bases, there was a span of 16 bases. CDR3 region: CASSPTGTNNGYTF. CDR3 bases: TGTGCCAGTAGTCCGACCGGGACAAACAATGGCTACACCTTC.

This clonotype was counted a few times. The chain combines TRBV11-2 with TRBJ2-2; D is unresolved. V lost 5 bases, J lost 2 bases, and 12 bases lay in between. CDR3 size: 15 residues. Germline CDR1 SGHAT, CDR2 FQNNGV. DNA for the CDR3: TGTGCCAGCAGCCGCAACCTATTAAACACCGGGGAGCTGTTTTTT. Translated: CASSRNLLNTGELFF.

This clonotype was detected a few times. Here the CDR3 DNA reads TGTGCCAGCAGTTTACCGGGACTGACTAAGGGCTACACCTTC. It translates to CASSLPGLTKGYTF. This chain connects TRBV28 to TRBJ1-2; D may be TRBD1 (5 bases). V lost 2 bases to trimming and J lost 8 bases, with 15 bases between them. The germline CDR1 and CDR2 sequences are MDHEN and SYDVKM. The CDR3 extends over 14 amino acids.

The chain joins TRBV20-1 to TRBJ1-1; D uncertain. The CDR3 is 12 residues long. V was trimmed by 0 bases and J by 10 bases, leaving 12 bases between them. Germline V gene lookup returns CDR1 DFQATT and CDR2 SNEGSKA (reference sequence). In nucleotides, the CDR3 is TGCAGTGCTAGAGATTGGGCCGAAGCAGCTTTCTTT. As protein: CSARDWAEAAFF.